The clone carrying this T cell receptor (beta chain) has a single count. Its specificity is unknown. The CDR3 has 15 residues. V dropped 5 bases and J dropped 1 base, with 15 bases sitting between them. Germline CDR1 SGHDT, CDR2 YYEEEE. Libraries were prepared by immunoSEQ multiplex PCR; TCRdb keeps only in-frame clonotypes and omits some of them. Here the sample spans about 29,000 clones, 74% being singletons. The sample comes from a study of vaccination effects on CD4 cells after COVID-19. Sequencing in the ViraFEST assay came after antigen-specific CD4+ T cells had been expanded with viral peptide pools, which were used to stimulate PBMC. Scientists isolated CD4+ T cells after an approximately 10-day culture period ended. Each participant was given two doses of one vaccine (BNT162b2 or mRNA-1273).

The chain carries TRBV5-6 and TRBJ2-5; D remains unclear. This material consisted of CD4+ T cells from PBMCs cultured with HCoV-OC43 spike peptides, taken after COVID-19 vaccination. As for subset: HCoV-OC43 spike overlapping peptide pool stimulation. The sequence was obtained from a human donor who received a COVID-19 vaccine. In DNA form, the CDR3 reads TGTGCCAGCAGTTGGCAGGATCGACCCCAAGAGACCCAGTACTTC. Residues: CASSWQDRPQETQYF. Supplemented by reference TRBV5-6 and TRBJ2-5, the full variable domain reads DAGVTQSPTHLIKTRGQQVTLRCSPKSGHDTVSWYQQALGQGPQFIFQYYEEEERQRGNFPDRFSGHQFPNYSSELNVNALLLGDSALYLCASSWQDRPQETQYFGPGTRLLVL.